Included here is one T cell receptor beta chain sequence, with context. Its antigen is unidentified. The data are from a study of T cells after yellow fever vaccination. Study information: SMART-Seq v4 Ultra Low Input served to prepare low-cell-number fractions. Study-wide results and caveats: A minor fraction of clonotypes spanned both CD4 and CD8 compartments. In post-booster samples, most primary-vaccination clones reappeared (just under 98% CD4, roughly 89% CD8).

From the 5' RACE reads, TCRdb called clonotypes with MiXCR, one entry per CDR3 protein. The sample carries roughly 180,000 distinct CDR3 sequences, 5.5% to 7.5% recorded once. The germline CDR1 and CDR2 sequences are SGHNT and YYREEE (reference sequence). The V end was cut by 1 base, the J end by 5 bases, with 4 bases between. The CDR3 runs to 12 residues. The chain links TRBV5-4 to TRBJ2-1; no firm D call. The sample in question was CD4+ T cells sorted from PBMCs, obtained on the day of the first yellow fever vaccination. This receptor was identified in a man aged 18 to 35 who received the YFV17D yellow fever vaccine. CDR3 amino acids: CASSLLDNEQFF. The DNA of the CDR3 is TGTGCCAGCAGCTTGTTGGACAATGAGCAGTTCTTC.